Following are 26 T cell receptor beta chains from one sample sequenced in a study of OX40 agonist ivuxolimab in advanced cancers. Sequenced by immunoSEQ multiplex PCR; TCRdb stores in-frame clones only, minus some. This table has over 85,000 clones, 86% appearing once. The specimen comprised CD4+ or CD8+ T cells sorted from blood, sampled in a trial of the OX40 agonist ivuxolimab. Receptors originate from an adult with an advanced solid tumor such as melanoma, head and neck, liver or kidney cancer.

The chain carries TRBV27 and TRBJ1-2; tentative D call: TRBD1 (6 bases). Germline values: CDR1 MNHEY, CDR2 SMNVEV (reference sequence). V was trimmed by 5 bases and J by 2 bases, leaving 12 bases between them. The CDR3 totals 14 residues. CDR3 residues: CASSQGGQNYGYTF. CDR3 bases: TGTGCCAGCAGTCAGGGTGGACAGAACTATGGCTACACCTTC.

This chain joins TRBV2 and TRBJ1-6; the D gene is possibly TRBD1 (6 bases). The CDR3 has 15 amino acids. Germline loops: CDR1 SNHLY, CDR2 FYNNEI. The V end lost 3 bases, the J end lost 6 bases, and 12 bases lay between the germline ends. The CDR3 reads CASSEPGHPNSPLHF. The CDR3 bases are TGTGCCAGCAGTGAGCCGGGACATCCTAATTCACCCCTCCACTTT.

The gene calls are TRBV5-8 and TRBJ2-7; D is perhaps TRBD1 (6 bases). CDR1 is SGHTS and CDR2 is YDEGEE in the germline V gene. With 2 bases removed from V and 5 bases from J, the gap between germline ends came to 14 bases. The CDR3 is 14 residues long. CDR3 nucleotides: TGTGCCAGCAGCTTAAGGGGGTTCCCTAACGAGCAGTACTTC. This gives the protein CASSLRGFPNEQYF.

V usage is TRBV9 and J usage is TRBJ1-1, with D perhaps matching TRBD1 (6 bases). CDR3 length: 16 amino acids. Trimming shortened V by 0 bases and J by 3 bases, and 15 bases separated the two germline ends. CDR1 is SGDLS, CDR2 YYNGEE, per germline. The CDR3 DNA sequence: TGTGCCAGCAGCGTAGGATCCCAGGGGCACTACACTGAAGCTTTCTTT. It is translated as CASSVGSQGHYTEAFF.

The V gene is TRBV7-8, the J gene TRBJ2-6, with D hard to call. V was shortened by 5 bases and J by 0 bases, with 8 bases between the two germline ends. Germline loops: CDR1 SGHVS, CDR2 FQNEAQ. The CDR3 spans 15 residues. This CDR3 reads CASSLRSSGANVLTF. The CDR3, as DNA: TGTGCCAGCAGCCTTAGGAGCTCTGGGGCCAACGTCCTGACTTTC.

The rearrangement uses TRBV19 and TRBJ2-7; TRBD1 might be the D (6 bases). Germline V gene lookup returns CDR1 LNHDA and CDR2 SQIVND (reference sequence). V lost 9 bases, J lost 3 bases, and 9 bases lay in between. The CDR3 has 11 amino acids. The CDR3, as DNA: TGTGCCAGCTCGGACAGCTACGAGCAGTACTTC. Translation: CASSDSYEQYF.

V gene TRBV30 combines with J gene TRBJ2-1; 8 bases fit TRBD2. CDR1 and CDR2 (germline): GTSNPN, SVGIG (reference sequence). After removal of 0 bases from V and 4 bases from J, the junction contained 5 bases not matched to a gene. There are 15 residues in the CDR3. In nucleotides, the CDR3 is TGTGCCTGGAGTGTACGGGGGGGGTCTTACAATGAGCAGTTCTTC. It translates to CAWSVRGGSYNEQFF.

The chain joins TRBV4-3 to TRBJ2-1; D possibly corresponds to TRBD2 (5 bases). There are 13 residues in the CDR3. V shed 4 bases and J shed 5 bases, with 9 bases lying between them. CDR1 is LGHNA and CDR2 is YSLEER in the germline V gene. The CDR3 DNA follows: TGCGCCAGCAGCCCGGAGGTAGACAATGAGCAGTTCTTC. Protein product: CASSPEVDNEQFF.

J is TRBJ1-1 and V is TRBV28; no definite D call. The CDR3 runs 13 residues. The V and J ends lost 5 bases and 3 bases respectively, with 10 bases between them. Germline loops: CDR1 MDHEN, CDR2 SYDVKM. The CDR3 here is CASSPGRYTEAFF. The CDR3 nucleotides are TGTGCCAGCAGTCCTGGGAGGTACACTGAAGCTTTCTTT.

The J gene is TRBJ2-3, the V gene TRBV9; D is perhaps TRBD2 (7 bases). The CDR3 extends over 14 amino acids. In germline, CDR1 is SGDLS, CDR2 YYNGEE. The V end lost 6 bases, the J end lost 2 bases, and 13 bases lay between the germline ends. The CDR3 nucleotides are TGTGCCAGCAACGGGGGGCAGAACACAGATACGCAGTATTTT. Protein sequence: CASNGGQNTDTQYF. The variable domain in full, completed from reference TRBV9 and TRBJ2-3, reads DSGVTQTPKHLITATGQRVTLRCSPRSGDLSVYWYQQSLDQGLQFLIQYYNGEERAKGNILERFSAQQFPDLHSELNLSSLELGDSALYFCASNGGQNTDTQYFGPGTRLTVL.

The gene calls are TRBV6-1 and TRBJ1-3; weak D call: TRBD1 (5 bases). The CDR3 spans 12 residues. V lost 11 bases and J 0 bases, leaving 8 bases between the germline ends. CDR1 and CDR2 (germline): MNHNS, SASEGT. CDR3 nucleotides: TGTGCCGGGGGTCCCTCTGGAAACACCATATATTTT. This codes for CAGGPSGNTIYF.

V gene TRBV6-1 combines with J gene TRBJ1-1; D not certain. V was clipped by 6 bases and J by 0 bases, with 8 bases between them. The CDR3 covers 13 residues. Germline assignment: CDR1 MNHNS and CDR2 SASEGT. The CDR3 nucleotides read TGTGCCAGCAGACGTCAGATGAACACTGAAGCTTTCTTT. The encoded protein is CASRRQMNTEAFF.

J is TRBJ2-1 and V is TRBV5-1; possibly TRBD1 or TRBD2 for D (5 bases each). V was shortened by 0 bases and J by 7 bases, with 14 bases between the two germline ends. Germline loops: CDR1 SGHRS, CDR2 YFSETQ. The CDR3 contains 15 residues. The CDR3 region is CASSLVTGPGNEQFF. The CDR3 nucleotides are TGCGCCAGCAGCTTGGTCACGGGACCAGGGAATGAGCAGTTCTTC.

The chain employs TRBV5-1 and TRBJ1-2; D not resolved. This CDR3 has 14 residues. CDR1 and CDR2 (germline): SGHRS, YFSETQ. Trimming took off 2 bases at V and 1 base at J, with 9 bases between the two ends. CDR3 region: CASSLMDGNYGYTF. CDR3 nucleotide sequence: TGCGCCAGCAGCTTAATGGACGGTAACTATGGCTACACCTTC.

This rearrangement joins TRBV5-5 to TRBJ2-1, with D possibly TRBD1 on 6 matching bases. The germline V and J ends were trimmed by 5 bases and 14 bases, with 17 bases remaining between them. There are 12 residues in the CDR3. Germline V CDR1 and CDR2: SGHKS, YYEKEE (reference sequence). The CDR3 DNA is TGTGCCAGCAGATTTACAGGGAGTCCGGAGTTCTTC. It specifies CASRFTGSPEFF.

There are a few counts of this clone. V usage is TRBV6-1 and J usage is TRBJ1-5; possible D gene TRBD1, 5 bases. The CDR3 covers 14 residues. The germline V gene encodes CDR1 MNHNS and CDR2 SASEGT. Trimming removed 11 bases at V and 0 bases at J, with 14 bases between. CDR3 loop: CAGARASSNQPQHF. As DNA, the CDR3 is TGTGCCGGGGCTCGGGCCTCTAGCAATCAGCCCCAGCATTTT.

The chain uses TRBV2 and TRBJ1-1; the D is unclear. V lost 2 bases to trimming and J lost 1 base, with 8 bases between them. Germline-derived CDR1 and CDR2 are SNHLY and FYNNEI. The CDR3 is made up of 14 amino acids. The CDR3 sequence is CASSELGGNTEAFF. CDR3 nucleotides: TGTGCCAGCAGTGAACTGGGAGGGAACACTGAAGCTTTCTTT.

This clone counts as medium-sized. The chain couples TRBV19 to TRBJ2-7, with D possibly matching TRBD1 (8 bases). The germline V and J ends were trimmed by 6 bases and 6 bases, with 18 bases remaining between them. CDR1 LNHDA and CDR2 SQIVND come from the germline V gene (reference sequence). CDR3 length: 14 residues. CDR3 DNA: TGTGCCAGTAGCCACAGGGGGGGTATCGTCGAGCAGTACTTC. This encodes CASSHRGGIVEQYF.

Written as DNA, the CDR3 is TGTGCCAGTAGTATACCTCAGGGGGCTGGGGCCAACGTCCTGACTTTC. Translating gives CASSIPQGAGANVLTF. The rearrangement uses TRBV19 and TRBJ2-6; TRBD1 agrees at 7 bases. Germline V gene sequence: CDR1 LNHDA, CDR2 SQIVND (reference sequence). This CDR3 comprises 16 residues. The V and J ends lost 2 bases and 2 bases, in that order; junction bases with no gene match: 3. Looking up the rest from reference TRBV19 and TRBJ2-6 gives the full variable domain: DGGITQSPKYLFRKEGQNVTLSCEQNLNHDAMYWYRQDPGQGLRLIYYSQIVNDFQKGDIAEGYSVSREKKESFPLTVTSAQKNPTAFYLCASSIPQGAGANVLTFGAGSRLTVL.

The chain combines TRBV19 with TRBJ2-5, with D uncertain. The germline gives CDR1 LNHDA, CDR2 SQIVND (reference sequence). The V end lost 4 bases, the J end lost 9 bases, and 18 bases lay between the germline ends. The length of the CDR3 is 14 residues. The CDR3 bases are TGTGCCAGTAGTACAGTAGCTGGCATTTCTGCCCAGTACTTC. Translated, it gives CASSTVAGISAQYF.

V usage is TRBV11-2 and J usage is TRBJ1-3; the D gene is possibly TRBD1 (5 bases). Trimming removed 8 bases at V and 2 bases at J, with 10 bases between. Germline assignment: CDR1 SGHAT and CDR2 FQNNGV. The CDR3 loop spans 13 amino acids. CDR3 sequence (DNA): TGTGCCAGCTCTTCAGGGACTGGAAACACCATATATTTT. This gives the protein CASSSGTGNTIYF.

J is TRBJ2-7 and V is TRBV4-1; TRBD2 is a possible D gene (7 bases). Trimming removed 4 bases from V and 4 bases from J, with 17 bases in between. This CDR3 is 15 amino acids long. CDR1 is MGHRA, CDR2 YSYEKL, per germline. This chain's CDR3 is CASSPEGGGLYEQYF. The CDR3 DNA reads TGCGCCAGCAGCCCTGAGGGGGGGGGCTTGTACGAGCAGTACTTC.

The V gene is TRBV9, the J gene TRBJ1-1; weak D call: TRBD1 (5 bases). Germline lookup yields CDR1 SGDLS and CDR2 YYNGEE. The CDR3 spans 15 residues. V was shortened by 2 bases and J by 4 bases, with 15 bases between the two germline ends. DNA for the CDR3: TGTGCCAGCAGCGTGGGGGGTATGCAAGGCACTGAAGCTTTCTTT. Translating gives CASSVGGMQGTEAFF.

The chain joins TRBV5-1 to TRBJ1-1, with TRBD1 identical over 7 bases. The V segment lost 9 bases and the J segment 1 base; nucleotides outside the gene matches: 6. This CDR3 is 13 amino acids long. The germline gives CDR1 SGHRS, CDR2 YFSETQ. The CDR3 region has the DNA TGCGCCACCTCTCAGGGGGGGAACACTGAAGCTTTCTTT. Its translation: CATSQGGNTEAFF.

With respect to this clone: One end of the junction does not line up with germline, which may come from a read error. The CDR3 region is CASIKAIDRGNENLFF. In DNA, the CDR3 is TGTGCCAGCATTAAAGCTATCGACAGGGGGAATGAAAACCTGTTTTTT. The V and J genes are TRBV6-1 and TRBJ1-4; 9 nucleotides match TRBD1. Per germline, CDR1 MNHNS and CDR2 SASEGT. This CDR3 comprises 16 residues.

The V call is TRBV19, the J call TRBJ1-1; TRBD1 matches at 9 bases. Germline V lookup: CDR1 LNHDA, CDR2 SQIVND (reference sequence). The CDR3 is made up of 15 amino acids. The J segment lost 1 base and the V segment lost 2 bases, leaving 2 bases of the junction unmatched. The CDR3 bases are TGTGCCAGTAGTATATGGGACAGGGAGAACACTGAAGCTTTCTTT. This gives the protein CASSIWDRENTEAFF.